These 8 T cell receptor beta chains came from one sample sequenced in a study of a mutant IDH1 vaccine in newly diagnosed glioma. As to time point: baseline, week 1 (first vaccination visit). Documented treatment: pre-vaccination baseline after standard-of-care therapy. Data came from immunoSEQ multiplex PCR; TCRdb stores just in-frame clones and leaves some out. This table holds 85,000 to 100,000 clones, 80% found once. The starting material was PBMCs, obtained from a glioma patient treated with radiotherapy, temozolomide or both. These TCRs come from a man aged 35 to 55 with glioma.

The rearrangement joins TRBV11-2 to TRBJ2-7; 8 nucleotides align to TRBD1. From germline, CDR1 is SGHAT and CDR2 FQNNGV. The V segment lost 7 bases and the J segment 5 bases; nucleotides outside the gene matches: 7. The length of the CDR3 is 13 residues. The CDR3 spells CASTPDRAHEQYF. For the CDR3, the DNA is TGTGCCAGCACCCCGGACAGGGCCCACGAGCAGTACTTC.

The chain links TRBV11-2 to TRBJ2-7, with D possibly called TRBD1 or TRBD2 (5 bases each). The CDR3 runs 16 residues. CDR1 is SGHAT and CDR2 is FQNNGV in the germline V gene. Trimming stripped 4 bases from V and 3 bases from J, with 19 bases between. The CDR3 DNA follows: TGTGCCAGCAGCTCGTTACCAGGGACCCTCCACTACGAGCAGTACTTC. This sequence encodes CASSSLPGTLHYEQYF.

The chain has TRBV7-9 and TRBJ2-5, with D tentatively TRBD1 or TRBD2 (5 bases each). Trimming cost V 5 bases and J 5 bases, with 21 bases left between them. There are 16 residues in the CDR3. Germline CDR1 and CDR2: SEHNR and FQNEAQ (reference sequence). This CDR3 reads CASSAHGGPRVETQYF. DNA of the CDR3: TGTGCCAGCAGCGCCCATGGGGGACCAAGAGTGGAGACCCAGTACTTC.

The V gene is TRBV29-1, the J gene TRBJ1-2, with 8 bases fitting TRBD1. The CDR3 is 13 amino acids. In germline, CDR1 is SQVTM, CDR2 ANQGSEA. The J segment lost 3 bases and the V segment lost 3 bases, leaving 3 bases of the junction unmatched. The DNA of the CDR3 is TGCAGCGTTGAGTCAGGGGGCGACTATGGCTACACCTTC. Protein product: CSVESGGDYGYTF.

The chain combines TRBV11-3 with TRBJ2-7; D is possibly TRBD2 (5 bases). This CDR3 comprises 12 residues. V gave up 9 bases and J gave up 0 bases, with 9 bases separating them. Germline CDR1 reads SGHNT; CDR2 reads YENEEA. The CDR3 DNA reads TGTGCCAGGAACCGGGGCTCCTACGAGCAGTACTTC. Translation gives CARNRGSYEQYF.

This clone was detected only a few times. The V and J genes are TRBV29-1 and TRBJ1-1; TRBD1 is a possible D gene (6 bases). This CDR3 is 13 amino acids long. Germline-derived CDR1 and CDR2 are SQVTM and ANQGSEA. Trimming removed 4 bases at V and 1 base at J, with 10 bases between. CDR3 nucleotides: TGCAGCGTTGGTGACAGGTGGAACACTGAAGCTTTCTTT. Translation: CSVGDRWNTEAFF.

The chain uses TRBV19 and TRBJ1-1, with a possible D match to TRBD1 (6 bases). The CDR3 runs to 15 residues. In germline, CDR1 is LNHDA, CDR2 SQIVND (reference sequence). V lost 7 bases and J lost 1, with 16 bases in between. The CDR3 DNA follows: TGTGCCAGTACGACCACAGGGATGGGGAACACTGAAGCTTTCTTT. It is translated as CASTTTGMGNTEAFF.

The chain is built from TRBV11-2 and TRBJ1-2; 8 bases match TRBD1. V trimming: 2 bases; J trimming: 0 bases; junction bases outside the gene matches: 8. The CDR3 loop spans 17 amino acids. Germline values: CDR1 SGHAT, CDR2 FQNNGV. CDR3 in amino acids: CASSLWSGGFPNYGYTF. CDR3 coding DNA: TGTGCCAGCAGCTTATGGTCAGGGGGCTTCCCTAACTATGGCTACACCTTC. The full variable domain, with the rest looked up from reference TRBV11-2 and TRBJ1-2, is EAGVAQSPRYKIIEKRQSVAFWCNPISGHATLYWYQQILGQGPKLLIQFQNNGVVDDSQLPKDRFSAERLKGVDSTLKIQPAKLEDSAVYLCASSLWSGGFPNYGYTFGSGTRLTVV.